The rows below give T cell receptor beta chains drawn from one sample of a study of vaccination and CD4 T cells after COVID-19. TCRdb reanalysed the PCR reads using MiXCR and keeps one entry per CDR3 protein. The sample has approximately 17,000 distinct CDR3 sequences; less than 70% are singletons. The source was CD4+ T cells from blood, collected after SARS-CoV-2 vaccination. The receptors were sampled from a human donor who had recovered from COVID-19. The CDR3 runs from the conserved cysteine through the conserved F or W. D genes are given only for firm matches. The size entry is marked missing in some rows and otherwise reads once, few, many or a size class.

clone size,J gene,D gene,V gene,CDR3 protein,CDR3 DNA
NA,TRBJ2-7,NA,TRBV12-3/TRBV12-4,CASRPRDRYEQYF,TGTGCCAGCAGACCCAGAGACAGATACGAGCAGTACTTC
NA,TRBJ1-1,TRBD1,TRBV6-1,CASRGTANTEAFF,TGTGCCAGCAGGGGGACAGCGAACACTGAAGCTTTCTTT
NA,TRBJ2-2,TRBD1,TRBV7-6,CASRQKSGTGPAGELFF,TGTGCCAGCAGGCAAAAGTCTGGGACAGGGCCCGCCGGGGAGCTGTTTTTT
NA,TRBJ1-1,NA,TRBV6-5,CASSYLGHMNTEAFF,TGTGCCAGCAGTTACTTGGGACACATGAACACTGAAGCTTTCTTT
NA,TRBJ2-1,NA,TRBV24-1,CATRGGLYNEQFF,TGTGCCACCAGGGGGGGACTCTACAATGAGCAGTTCTTC
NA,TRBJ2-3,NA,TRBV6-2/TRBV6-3,CASSYYLDTDTQYF,TGTGCCAGCAGTTACTATCTTGACACAGATACGCAGTATTTT
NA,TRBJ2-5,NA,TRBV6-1,CASSEMAGYSWEETQYF,TGTGCCAGCAGTGAAATGGCAGGGTATAGCTGGGAGGAGACCCAGTACTTC
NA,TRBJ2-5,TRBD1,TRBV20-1,CSARPGTGKETQYF,TGCAGTGCTAGGCCCGGGACAGGGAAAGAGACCCAGTACTTC
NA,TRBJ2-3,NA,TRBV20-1,CSASGGKIRDTQYF,TGCAGTGCTAGCGGCGGAAAAATCAGAGATACGCAGTATTTT
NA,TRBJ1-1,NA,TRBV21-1,CASSKLAELDTEAFF,TGTGCCAGCAGCAAATTGGCGGAGTTGGACACTGAAGCTTTCTTT
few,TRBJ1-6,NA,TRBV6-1,CASNTAGNNSPLHF,TGTGCCAGTAATACCGCCGGGAATAATTCACCCCTCCACTTT
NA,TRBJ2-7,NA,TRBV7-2,CASSLEYDRYF,TGTGCCAGCAGCTTAGAATACGACAGATACTTC
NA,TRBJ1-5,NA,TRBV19,CASSVRGRGAIQPQHF,TGTGCCAGTAGTGTGAGGGGCAGGGGTGCCATTCAGCCCCAGCATTTT
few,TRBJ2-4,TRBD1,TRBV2,CASSGGTGGAAKNIQYF,TGTGCCAGCAGTGGAGGGACAGGGGGCGCTGCCAAAAACATTCAGTACTTC
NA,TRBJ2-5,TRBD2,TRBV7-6,CASSSGFWTSASQETQYF,TGTGCCAGCAGCAGCGGCTTCTGGACTAGTGCGAGCCAAGAGACCCAGTACTTC
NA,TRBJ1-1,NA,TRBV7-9,CASGRGPNTEAFF,TGTGCCAGCGGCCGGGGGCCGAACACTGAAGCTTTCTTT